This T cell receptor (beta chain) derives from a study of T cells in Graves' hyperthyroidism and ophthalmopathy. To note about this clonotype: Its antigen is unknown.

The CDR3 regions of TCR beta were amplified from RNA transcripts. HTBI primers drove first-round RT-PCR of the TCR CDR3. MiXCR was run by TCRdb on the multiplex PCR reads, yielding one entry per CDR3 protein. The sample has some 600,000 distinct CDR3 sequences, around 45% seen once. After removal of 4 bases from V and 4 bases from J, the junction contained 12 bases not matched to a gene. Per the germline V gene, CDR1 is SEHNR and CDR2 is FQNEAQ (reference sequence). The CDR3 totals 16 residues. Those patients with uncontrolled infection, other autoimmune disease, pregnancy or lactation were excluded. The study's findings and limits: Classification by a 13 V-J model distinguished ophthalmopathy from stable hyperthyroidism.

Specimen: peripheral blood or thyroid tissue (not recorded which). The TCR originated in a woman in her late teens or twenties with Graves' hyperthyroidism. The chain recombines TRBV7-9 with TRBJ2-5; 7 nucleotides align to TRBD1. The CDR3 nucleotides are TGTGCCAGCAGCTCAGCCCGAGAACGACAGGGAGAGACCCAGTACTTC. It codes for CASSSARERQGETQYF. Based on the CDR3 plus reference TRBV7-9 and TRBJ2-5, the full variable domain is DTGVSQNPRHKITKRGQNVTFRCDPISEHNRLYWYRQTLGQGPEFLTYFQNEAQLEKSRLLSDRFSAERPKGSFSTLEIQRTEQGDSAMYLCASSSARERQGETQYFGPGTRLLVL.